Each of the 18 T cell receptor beta chains below was sequenced from the same sample in a study of sequential checkpoint blockade in melanoma. This sample's treatment: randomized to nivolumab then ipilimumab (arm A) or the reverse (arm B). Data came from immunoSEQ multiplex PCR; TCRdb stores just in-frame clones and leaves some out. The top ten clones hold 16% of a sample with about 1,700 clones, roughly 25% of them seen once. The material sequenced was tumor tissue (inferred from file names), taken from a patient given nivolumab and ipilimumab in sequence. The receptors stem from a human donor with melanoma.

The rearrangement links TRBV11-3 to TRBJ2-7; D uncertain. This CDR3 has 16 residues. With 3 bases removed from V and 3 bases from J, the gap between germline ends came to 18 bases. CDR1 is SGHNT and CDR2 is YENEEA in the germline V gene. Here the CDR3 DNA reads TGTGCCAGCAGCTTGCCCGGACCCACTGCCAGCTACGAGCAGTACTTC. Translating gives CASSLPGPTASYEQYF. Full variable domain (outside the CDR3, taken from reference TRBV11-3 and TRBJ2-7): EAGVVQSPRYKIIEKKQPVAFWCNPISGHNTLYWYLQNLGQGPELLIRYENEEAVDDSQLPKDRFSAERLKGVDSTLKIQPAELGDSAVYLCASSLPGPTASYEQYFGPGTRLTVT.

This clone is medium-sized (0.01 to 0.1%) by share. The genes are TRBV6-8 and TRBJ2-3; D remains unclear. CDR3 length: 13 residues. Germline V CDR1 and CDR2: MNHGY, SAAAGT. Trimming removed 2 bases at V and 2 bases at J, with 5 bases between. CDR3 residues: CASSYTDTDTQYF. The CDR3 region has the DNA TGTGCCAGCAGTTACACTGACACAGATACGCAGTATTTT.

This clone showed up just a few times. V is TRBV7-7 and J is TRBJ2-3; a possible D gene is TRBD1 (5 bases). The V end was cut by 5 bases, the J end by 4 bases, with 16 bases between. In germline, CDR1 is SSHAT, CDR2 FNYEAQ (reference sequence). The length of the CDR3 is 15 residues. The CDR3 DNA reads as TGTGCCAGCAGCCCGCTAGTTGGGGCCGCAGATACGCAGTATTTT. Translation gives CASSPLVGAADTQYF.

J is TRBJ1-1 and V is TRBV12-5; D might be TRBD1 (5 bases). Germline CDR1 LGHNT, CDR2 FRNRAP. CDR3 length: 13 amino acids. DNA of the CDR3: TGTGCCAGCAATCGTGGGGGGAACACTGAAGCTTTCTTT. Translated, it gives CASNRGGNTEAFF. The variable domain in full, with the rest retrieved from reference TRBV12-5 and TRBJ1-1, is DARVTQTPRHKVTEMGQEVTMRCQPILGHNTVFWYRQTMMQGLELLAYFRNRAPLDDSGMPKDRFSAEMPDATLATLKIQPSEPRDSAVYFCASNRGGNTEAFFGQGTRLTVV.

The CDR3 loop reads CASSSPPYTDTQYF. The CDR3 DNA reads as TGTGCCAGCAGCTCCCCACCTTACACAGATACGCAGTATTTT. The chain employs TRBV11-3 and TRBJ2-3; D is unresolved. Germline-derived CDR1 and CDR2 are SGHNT and YENEEA. Trimming removed 4 bases at V and 2 bases at J, with 10 bases between. The CDR3 loop spans 14 amino acids. The complete variable domain, with remaining parts taken from reference TRBV11-3 and TRBJ2-3, reads EAGVVQSPRYKIIEKKQPVAFWCNPISGHNTLYWYLQNLGQGPELLIRYENEEAVDDSQLPKDRFSAERLKGVDSTLKIQPAELGDSAVYLCASSSPPYTDTQYFGPGTRLTVL.

This chain uses TRBV29-1 with TRBJ2-6; 7 bases fit TRBD1. Germline V lookup: CDR1 SQVTM, CDR2 ANQGSEA. There are 16 residues in the CDR3. The junction had 10 bases not matched to a gene; V was cut back by 6 bases and J by 2 bases. DNA for the CDR3: TGCAGCGTCCGGACAGGCGCGGGTCCTGGGGCCAACGTCCTGACTTTC. Translating gives CSVRTGAGPGANVLTF.

This chain links TRBV28 with TRBJ2-3; possibly TRBD1 or TRBD2 for D (6 bases each). Germline CDR1 MDHEN, CDR2 SYDVKM. V was cut by 4 bases and J by 6 bases, with 14 bases left in between. The CDR3 has 14 residues. The CDR3 coding sequence is TGTGCCAGCAGTTCCGAGGGGGGCCGGGATACGCAGTATTTT. Protein: CASSSEGGRDTQYF.

The chain couples TRBV19 to TRBJ1-1; D remains unclear. The CDR3 spans 12 residues. V was trimmed by 4 bases and J by 5 bases, leaving 8 bases between them. Germline CDR1 reads LNHDA; CDR2 reads SQIVND (reference sequence). For the CDR3, the DNA is TGTGCCAGTAGTAAATTGGGGACTGAAGCTTTCTTT. Translated, it gives CASSKLGTEAFF.

This sequence joins TRBV18 and TRBJ2-3, with 8 bases lining up with TRBD2. CDR1 and CDR2 (germline): KGHSH, LQKENI. V was clipped by 3 bases and J by 1 base; unmatched bases: 3. This CDR3 contains 15 residues. CDR3 region: CASSPTGGGTDTQYF. The CDR3 DNA is TGTGCCAGCTCACCTACGGGGGGGGGCACAGATACGCAGTATTTT. Combining the CDR3 with reference TRBV18 and TRBJ2-3 gives the whole variable domain NAGVMQNPRHLVRRRGQEARLRCSPMKGHSHVYWYRQLPEEGLKFMVYLQKENIIDESGMPKERFSAEFPKEGPSILRIQQVVRGDSAAYFCASSPTGGGTDTQYFGPGTRLTVL.

The chain is built from TRBV6-8 and TRBJ1-1; TRBD1 aligns across 8 bases. The germline gives CDR1 MNHGY, CDR2 SAAAGT. This CDR3 spans 13 amino acids. Losses at the gene ends were 6 bases for V and 1 base for J; bases not matched to a gene: 1. CDR3 nucleotide sequence: TGTGCCAGCAGGGGACAGGCGAACACTGAAGCTTTCTTT. It encodes CASRGQANTEAFF.

This clone turned up a few times. Germline and junction disagree at one end, which may indicate a read error. The chain combines TRBV23-1 with TRBJ1-5; D is possibly TRBD1 (5 bases). TRBV23-1 is an ORF for which the function is uncertain. CDR3 length equals 17 residues. The CDR3 spells CASSQYISGDSNQPQHF. The DNA for the CDR3 is TGCGCCAGCAGCCAATATATATCGGGGGATAGCAATCAGCCCCAGCATTTT.

The V gene is TRBV15, the J gene TRBJ2-4; D is uncertain. The V and J ends lost 1 base and 6 bases respectively, with 13 bases between them. Looked up from germline, CDR1 is LNHNV and CDR2 is YYDKDF (reference sequence). The CDR3 is 15 residues long. This CDR3 is CATSRVGWQLNIQYF. The CDR3 bases are TGTGCCACCAGCAGAGTAGGCTGGCAGCTAAACATTCAGTACTTC.

In its sample, this clone ranks as medium-sized (0.01 to 0.1%). The chain uses TRBV6-8 and TRBJ1-2, with 9 bases matching TRBD1. The CDR3 is 12 residues long. Germline lookup yields CDR1 MNHGY and CDR2 SAAAGT. J gave up 4 bases and V 8 bases, and 2 bases lay outside the gene matches. The CDR3 DNA reads as TGTGCCAGCTGGGACAGGGCCTATGGCTACACCTTC. Its protein product is CASWDRAYGYTF.

The table lists this clone with a few counts. This chain connects TRBV6-8 to TRBJ2-3; the D is unclear. The V gene's germline CDR1 is MNHGY and CDR2 SAAAGT. V was cut by 7 bases and J by 3 bases, with 8 bases left in between. This CDR3 spans 12 amino acids. The CDR3 nucleotides are TGTGCCAGCACATCTCTAACAGATACGCAGTATTTT. This gives the protein CASTSLTDTQYF.

This clone was observed a few times. The gene calls are TRBV6-8 and TRBJ1-1, with TRBD1 identical over 8 bases. CDR1 MNHGY and CDR2 SAAAGT come from the germline V gene. J gave up 4 bases and V 4 bases, and 11 bases lay outside the gene matches. The length of the CDR3 is 16 residues. The CDR3 DNA reads as TGTGCCAGCAGTTGCACGACGGGACAGGAAATCACTGAAGCTTTCTTT. The encoded protein is CASSCTTGQEITEAFF.

The sample holds a few counts of this clone. DNA for the CDR3: TGCGCCAGCAGCCCATACGGGCAGGTAAATGAAAAACTGTTTTTT. Its protein product is CASSPYGQVNEKLFF. The V and J genes are TRBV5-1 and TRBJ1-4; no clear D. CDR1 and CDR2 from the germline V gene are SGHRS and YFSETQ. V lost 4 bases to trimming and J lost 5 bases, with 15 bases between them. CDR3 length: 15 residues.

V and J are TRBV29-1 and TRBJ2-7; 9 nucleotides align to TRBD1. CDR3 length: 12 amino acids. Trimming at V came to 7 bases and at J to 3 bases, leaving 4 bases not matched to a gene. Germline V gene lookup returns CDR1 SQVTM and CDR2 ANQGSEA. The CDR3 loop is CSGGQGVYEQYF. The DNA for the CDR3 is TGCAGCGGGGGACAGGGAGTCTACGAGCAGTACTTC.

A few counts support this clone. The rearrangement uses TRBV18 and TRBJ2-5; D might be TRBD1 (5 bases). The CDR3 has 15 residues. The germline CDR1 and CDR2 sequences are KGHSH and LQKENI. The V end was cut by 0 bases, the J end by 5 bases, with 13 bases between. CDR3 coding DNA: TGTGCCAGCTCACCACCGGCTGGGTCAGGGGAGACCCAGTACTTC. Its translation is CASSPPAGSGETQYF.